This T cell receptor (beta chain) was observed in a study of beta chain features in type 1 diabetes. The study, taken as a whole, reports: All four CD4+ subsets from Type 1 diabetes patients carried moderately but significantly shorter TCRB CDR3s.

In total, each donor contributed a single heparinised blood draw that averaged about 100 mL. Germline V gives CDR1 MNHNY, CDR2 SVGAGI (reference sequence). The length of the CDR3 is 12 residues. V was cut by 5 bases and J by 5 bases, with 9 bases left in between. Sequencing targeted expressed TCRB transcripts, as all isolated RNA had been reverse transcribed. Using immunoSEQ multiplex PCR, the repertoire was profiled, and TCRdb retains in-frame clones only, with some absent. Of more than 150,000 clones listed, roughly 10% were seen once; the top ten hold 0.65% to 0.9%. This clone came up a few times. Its antigen is as yet unknown.

This receptor was identified in a woman aged 30 to 39 with type 1 diabetes. The sample taken for sequencing was central memory CD4+ T cells from blood. The chain couples TRBV6-6 to TRBJ1-2, with D maybe TRBD1 (5 bases). The DNA of the CDR3 is TGTGCCAGCAGTCCCGGGGGGTATGGCTACACCTTC. Encoded protein: CASSPGGYGYTF.